The present entry profiles one T cell receptor (beta chain) with its context. The antigen is not known. The sample comes from a study of T cell repertoires in cytomegalovirus infection. About the study: Both recently identified HLA-C-restricted and well-studied HLA-B-restricted CMV epitopes were used in the study. It was the public TCR beta signatures that indicated both CMV infection and matching HLA type. Overall study results and limits: Based on cumulative public TCR beta family frequency, carriers of CMV plus the relevant HLA were identified. Dominant in the ex vivo response were TCR beta clonotypes restricted by HLA-C and specific for CMV.

TCRdb fed the reads into MiXCR, producing one record per CDR3 protein. The table includes under 120,000 distinct CDR3 sequences, about 40% detected once. Germline CDR1 reads MNHNY; CDR2 reads SVGAGI (reference sequence). CDR3 length: 15 residues. Trimming cost V 5 bases and J 6 bases, with 20 bases left between them. The TCR comes from a human donor in good health (CMV status not recorded). Some clones in this sample may be carry-over from other donors' samples. Specimen: CD8+ T cells from cultured PBMCs, collected from culture after CMV antigen stimulation. The rearrangement uses TRBV6-6 and TRBJ2-7; D gene ambiguous. In DNA, the CDR3 is TGTGCCAGCAGTGCCCTGTTGGCAGGAGCTAGCGAGCAGTACTTC. Translation: CASSALLAGASEQYF.